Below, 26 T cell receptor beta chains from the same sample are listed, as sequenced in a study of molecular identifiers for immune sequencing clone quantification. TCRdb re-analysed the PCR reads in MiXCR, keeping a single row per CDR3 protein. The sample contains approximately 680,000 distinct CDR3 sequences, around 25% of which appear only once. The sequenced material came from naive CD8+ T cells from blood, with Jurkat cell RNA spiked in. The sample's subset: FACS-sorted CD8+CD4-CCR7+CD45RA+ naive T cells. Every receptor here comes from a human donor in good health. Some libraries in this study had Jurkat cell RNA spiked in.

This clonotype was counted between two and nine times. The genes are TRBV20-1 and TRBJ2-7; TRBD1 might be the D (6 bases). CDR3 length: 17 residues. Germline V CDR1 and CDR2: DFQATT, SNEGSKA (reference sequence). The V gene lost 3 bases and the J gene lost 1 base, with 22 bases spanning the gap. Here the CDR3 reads CSARGDTWDARSYEQYF. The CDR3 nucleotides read TGCAGTGCTAGGGGGGACACTTGGGACGCGCGGTCCTACGAGCAGTACTTC.

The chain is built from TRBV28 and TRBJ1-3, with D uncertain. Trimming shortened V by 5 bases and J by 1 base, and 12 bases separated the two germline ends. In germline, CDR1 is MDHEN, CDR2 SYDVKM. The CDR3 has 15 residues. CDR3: CASSPFGESGNTIYF. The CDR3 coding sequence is TGTGCCAGCAGTCCATTTGGGGAGTCTGGAAACACCATATATTTT.

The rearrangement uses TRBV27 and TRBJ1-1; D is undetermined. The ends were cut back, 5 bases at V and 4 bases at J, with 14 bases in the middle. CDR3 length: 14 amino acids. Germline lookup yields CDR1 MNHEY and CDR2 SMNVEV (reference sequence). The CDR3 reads CASSPRGRITEAFF. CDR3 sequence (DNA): TGTGCCAGCAGTCCAAGAGGTAGGATCACTGAAGCTTTCTTT.

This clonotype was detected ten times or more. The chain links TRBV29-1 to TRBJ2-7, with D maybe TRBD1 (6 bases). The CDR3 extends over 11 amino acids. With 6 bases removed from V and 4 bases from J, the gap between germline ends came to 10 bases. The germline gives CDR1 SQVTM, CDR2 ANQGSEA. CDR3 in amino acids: CSVKQGYEQYF. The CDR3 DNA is TGCAGCGTGAAACAGGGTTACGAGCAGTACTTC.

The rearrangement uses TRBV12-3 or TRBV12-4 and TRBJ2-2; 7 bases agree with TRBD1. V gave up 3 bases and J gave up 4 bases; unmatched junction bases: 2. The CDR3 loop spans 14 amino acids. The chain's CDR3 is CASSLNRGTGELFF. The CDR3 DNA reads TGTGCCAGCAGTTTGAACAGGGGCACCGGGGAGCTGTTTTTT.

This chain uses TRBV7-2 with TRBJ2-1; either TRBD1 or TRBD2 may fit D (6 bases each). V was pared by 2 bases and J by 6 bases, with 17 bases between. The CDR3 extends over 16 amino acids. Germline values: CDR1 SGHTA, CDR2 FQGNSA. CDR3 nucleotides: TGTGCCAGCAGCTTATCTTCCGGGGGCCGGGGCAATGAGCAGTTCTTC. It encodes CASSLSSGGRGNEQFF.

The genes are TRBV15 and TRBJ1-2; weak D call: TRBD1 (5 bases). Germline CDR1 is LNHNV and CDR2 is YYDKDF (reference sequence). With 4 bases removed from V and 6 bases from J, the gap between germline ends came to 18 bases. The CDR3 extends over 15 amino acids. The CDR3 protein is CATSTIIGGLDGYTF. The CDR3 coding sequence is TGTGCCACCAGCACAATAATCGGGGGGTTGGATGGCTACACCTTC.

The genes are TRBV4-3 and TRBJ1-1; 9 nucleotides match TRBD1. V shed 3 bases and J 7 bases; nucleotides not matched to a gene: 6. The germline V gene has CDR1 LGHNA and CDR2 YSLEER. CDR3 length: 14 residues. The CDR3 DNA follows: TGCGCCAGCAGCCAGACGACAGGGGGGGGTGAAGCTTTCTTT. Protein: CASSQTTGGGEAFF.

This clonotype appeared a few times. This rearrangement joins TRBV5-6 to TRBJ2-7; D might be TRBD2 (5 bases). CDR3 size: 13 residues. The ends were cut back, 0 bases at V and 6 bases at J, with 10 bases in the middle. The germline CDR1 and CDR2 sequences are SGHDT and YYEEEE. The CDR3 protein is CASSLGTVPEQYF. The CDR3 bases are TGTGCCAGCAGCTTGGGGACTGTCCCCGAGCAGTACTTC.

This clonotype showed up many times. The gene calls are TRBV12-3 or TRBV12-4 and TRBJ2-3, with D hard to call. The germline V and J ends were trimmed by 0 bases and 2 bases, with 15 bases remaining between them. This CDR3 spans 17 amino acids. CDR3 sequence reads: CASSLASGPTPTDTQYF. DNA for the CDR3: TGTGCCAGCAGTTTAGCGTCGGGCCCCACCCCCACAGATACGCAGTATTTT.

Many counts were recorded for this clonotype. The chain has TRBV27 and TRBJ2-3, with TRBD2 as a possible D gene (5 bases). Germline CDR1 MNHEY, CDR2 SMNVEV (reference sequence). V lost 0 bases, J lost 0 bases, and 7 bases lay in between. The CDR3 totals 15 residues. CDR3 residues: CASSLSAGSTDTQYF. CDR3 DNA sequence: TGTGCCAGCAGTTTATCCGCGGGCAGCACAGATACGCAGTATTTT.

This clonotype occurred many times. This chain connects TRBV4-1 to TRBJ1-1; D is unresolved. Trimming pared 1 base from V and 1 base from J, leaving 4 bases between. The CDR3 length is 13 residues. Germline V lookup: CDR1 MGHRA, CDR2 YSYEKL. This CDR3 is CASSQARNTEAFF. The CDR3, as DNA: TGCGCCAGCAGCCAAGCCCGGAACACTGAAGCTTTCTTT.

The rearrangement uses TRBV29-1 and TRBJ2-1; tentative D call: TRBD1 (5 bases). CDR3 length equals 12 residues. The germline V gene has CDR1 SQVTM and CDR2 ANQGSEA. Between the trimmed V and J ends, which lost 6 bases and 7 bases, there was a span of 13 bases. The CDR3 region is CSVKTDQNEQFF. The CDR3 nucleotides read TGCAGCGTAAAGACAGACCAGAATGAGCAGTTCTTC.

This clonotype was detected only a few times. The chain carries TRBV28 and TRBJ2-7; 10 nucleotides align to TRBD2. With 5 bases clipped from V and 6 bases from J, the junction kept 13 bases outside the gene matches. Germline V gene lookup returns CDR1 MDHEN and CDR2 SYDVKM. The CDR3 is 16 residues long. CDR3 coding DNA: TGTGCCAGCAGTGCCCAGACTTCTAGCGGGAGCCGCGAGCAGTACTTC. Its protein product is CASSAQTSSGSREQYF.

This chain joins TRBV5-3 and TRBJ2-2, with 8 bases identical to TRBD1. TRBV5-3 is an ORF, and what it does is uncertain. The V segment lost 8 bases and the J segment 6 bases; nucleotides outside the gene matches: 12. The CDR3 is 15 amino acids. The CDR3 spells CASSHWTGSSGELFF. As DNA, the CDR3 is TGTGCCAGCAGCCACTGGACAGGGAGCTCCGGGGAGCTGTTTTTT.

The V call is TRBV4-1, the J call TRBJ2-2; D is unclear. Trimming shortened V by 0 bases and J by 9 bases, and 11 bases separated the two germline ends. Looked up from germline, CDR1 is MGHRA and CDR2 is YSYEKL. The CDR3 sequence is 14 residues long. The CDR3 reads CASSQDTLPRELFF. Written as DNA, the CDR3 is TGCGCCAGCAGCCAAGATACTCTCCCCCGGGAGCTGTTTTTT.

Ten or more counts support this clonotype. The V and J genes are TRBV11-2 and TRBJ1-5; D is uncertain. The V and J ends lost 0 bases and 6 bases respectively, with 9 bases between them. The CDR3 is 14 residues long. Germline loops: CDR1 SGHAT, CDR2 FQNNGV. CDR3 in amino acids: CASSLDLGSQPQHF. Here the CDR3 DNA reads TGTGCCAGCAGCTTAGATCTGGGCTCTCAGCCCCAGCATTTT.

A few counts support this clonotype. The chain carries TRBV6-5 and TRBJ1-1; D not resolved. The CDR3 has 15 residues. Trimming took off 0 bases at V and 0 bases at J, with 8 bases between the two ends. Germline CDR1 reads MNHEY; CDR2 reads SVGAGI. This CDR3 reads CASSYSMGMNTEAFF. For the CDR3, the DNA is TGTGCCAGCAGTTACTCGATGGGCATGAACACTGAAGCTTTCTTT.

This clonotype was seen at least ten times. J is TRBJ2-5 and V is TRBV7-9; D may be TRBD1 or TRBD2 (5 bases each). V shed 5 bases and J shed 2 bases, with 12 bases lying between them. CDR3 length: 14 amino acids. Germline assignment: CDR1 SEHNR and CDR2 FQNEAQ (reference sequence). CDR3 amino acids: CASSHRDRQETQYF. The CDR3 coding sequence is TGTGCCAGCAGCCACCGGGACCGTCAAGAGACCCAGTACTTC.

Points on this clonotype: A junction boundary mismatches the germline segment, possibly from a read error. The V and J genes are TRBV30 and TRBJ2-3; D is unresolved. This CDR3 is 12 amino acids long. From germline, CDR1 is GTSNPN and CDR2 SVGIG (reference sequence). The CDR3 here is CARSVEMSTQYF. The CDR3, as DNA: TGTGCCCGGAGTGTGGAAATGTCCACGCAGTATTTT.

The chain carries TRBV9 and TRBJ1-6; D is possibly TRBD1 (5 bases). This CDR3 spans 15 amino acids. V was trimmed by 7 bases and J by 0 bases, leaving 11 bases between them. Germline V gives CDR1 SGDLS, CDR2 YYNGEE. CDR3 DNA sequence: TGTGCCAGCGGGGGGGGATTCTCCTATAATTCACCCCTCCACTTT. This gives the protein CASGGGFSYNSPLHF.

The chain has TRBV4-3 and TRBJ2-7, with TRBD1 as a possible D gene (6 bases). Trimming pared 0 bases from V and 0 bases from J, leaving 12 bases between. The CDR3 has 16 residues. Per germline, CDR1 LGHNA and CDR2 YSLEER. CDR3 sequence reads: CASSQDLPTGSYEQYF. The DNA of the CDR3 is TGCGCCAGCAGCCAAGATCTTCCGACAGGCTCCTACGAGCAGTACTTC.

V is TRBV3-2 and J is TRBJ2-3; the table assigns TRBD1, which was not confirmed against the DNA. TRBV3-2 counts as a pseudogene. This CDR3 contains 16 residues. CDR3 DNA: TGTGCCAGCAGCCAAGTGGAGGGGGCAGTAACAGATACGCAGTATTTT. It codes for CASSQVEGAVTDTQYF.

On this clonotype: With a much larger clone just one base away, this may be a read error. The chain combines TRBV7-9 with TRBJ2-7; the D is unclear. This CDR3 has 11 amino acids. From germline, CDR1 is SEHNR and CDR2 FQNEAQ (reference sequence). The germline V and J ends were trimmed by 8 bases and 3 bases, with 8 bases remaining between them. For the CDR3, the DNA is TGTGCCAGCTGCGCGGACTACGAGCAGTACTTC. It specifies CASCADYEQYF.

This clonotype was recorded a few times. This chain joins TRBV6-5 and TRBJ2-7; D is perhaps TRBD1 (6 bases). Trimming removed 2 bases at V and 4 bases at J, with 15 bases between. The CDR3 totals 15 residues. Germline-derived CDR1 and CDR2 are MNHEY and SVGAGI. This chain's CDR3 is CASSYGSGENYEQYF. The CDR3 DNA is TGTGCCAGCAGTTACGGGTCAGGGGAAAATTACGAGCAGTACTTC.

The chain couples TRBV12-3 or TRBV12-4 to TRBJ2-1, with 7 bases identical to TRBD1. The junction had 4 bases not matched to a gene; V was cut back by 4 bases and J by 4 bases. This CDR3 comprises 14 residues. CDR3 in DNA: TGTGCCAGCAGTTGGACGGACAGGTACAATGAGCAGTTCTTC. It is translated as CASSWTDRYNEQFF.